The 18 T cell receptor beta chains given below trace back to one sample, sequenced in a study of blood T cell repertoires in COVID-19 (dated by TCRdb to the early 2020s). The library came from the immunoSEQ multiplex PCR assay. TCRdb took this table from immuneACCESS and kept in-frame rearrangements with V and J called. Such tables lack part of the clones; where checked against another copy, unresolved V genes explain under half of the gap, and the rest is unexplained. Recorded for this sample are under 75,000 clones; approximately 79% of them occurred a single time. The ten top clones hold 6.3% of the sample. The specimen sequenced was peripheral blood. These receptors were taken from a woman aged 60-75 years with acute or convalescent COVID-19.

V is TRBV10-3 and J is TRBJ1-1; D uncertain. The CDR3 has 14 residues. The germline CDR1 and CDR2 sequences are ENHRY and SYGVKD. Trimming cost V 0 bases and J 0 bases, with 5 bases left between them. This chain's CDR3 is CAISESSVNTEAFF. CDR3 bases: TGTGCCATCAGTGAGTCTTCGGTGAACACTGAAGCTTTCTTT.

The J gene is TRBJ1-1, the V gene TRBV30; D unresolved. The germline V and J ends were trimmed by 1 base and 5 bases, with 14 bases remaining between them. CDR1 and CDR2 from the germline V gene are GTSNPN and SVGIG (reference sequence). The CDR3 runs to 14 residues. The CDR3 spells CAWSEAGISTEAFF. DNA for the CDR3: TGTGCCTGGAGTGAAGCCGGGATTTCAACTGAAGCTTTCTTT.

This clone was seen a few times. The V gene is TRBV5-1, the J gene TRBJ2-7, with 8 bases matching TRBD1. Germline-derived CDR1 and CDR2 are SGHRS and YFSETQ. The trim removed 5 bases at V and 4 bases at J, leaving 5 bases unmatched. The CDR3 is made up of 13 amino acids. This CDR3 reads CASRGTGLYEQYF. In nucleotides, the CDR3 is TGCGCCAGCAGAGGGACAGGTCTGTACGAGCAGTACTTC. The full variable domain, rest sourced from reference TRBV5-1 and TRBJ2-7, is KAGVTQTPRYLIKTRGQQVTLSCSPISGHRSVSWYQQTPGQGLQFLFEYFSETQRNKGNFPGRFSGRQFSNSRSEMNVSTLELGDSALYLCASRGTGLYEQYFGPGTRLTVT.

V gene TRBV11-2 combines with J gene TRBJ1-3; D gene ambiguous. The CDR3 has 14 amino acids. Germline CDR1 and CDR2: SGHAT and FQNNGV. V gave up 6 bases and J gave up 4 bases, with 13 bases separating them. DNA of the CDR3: TGTGCCAGCAGGCGTGGGGAGGGAGGAAACACCATATATTTT. Its protein is CASRRGEGGNTIYF.

This chain joins TRBV6-4 and TRBJ1-6; a possible D gene is TRBD1 (6 bases). Germline lookup yields CDR1 MRHNA and CDR2 SNTAGT. V lost 3 bases, J lost 9 bases, and 12 bases lay in between. CDR3 length equals 14 residues. Here the CDR3 reads CASSESQGTSPLHF. As DNA, the CDR3 is TGTGCCAGCAGTGAGAGCCAGGGGACTTCACCCCTCCACTTT.

This sequence joins TRBV7-8 and TRBJ1-2; D possibly corresponds to TRBD1 (5 bases). The CDR3 has 14 residues. Germline V gene lookup returns CDR1 SGHVS and CDR2 FQNEAQ. Trimming took 4 bases from V and 8 from J, leaving 17 bases between them. The DNA of the CDR3 is TGTGCCAGCAGCTACAGACGTGGGGCGGTCGGCTACACCTTC. Protein product: CASSYRRGAVGYTF.

The chain recombines TRBV9 with TRBJ1-1; TRBD1 matches 10 bases. Germline lookup yields CDR1 SGDLS and CDR2 YYNGEE. Trimming removed 2 bases from V and 1 base from J; junction bases left unmatched: 8. This CDR3 comprises 17 residues. This CDR3 reads CASSVHPTGGWNTEAFF. The CDR3 nucleotides are TGTGCCAGCAGCGTCCACCCGACAGGGGGCTGGAACACTGAAGCTTTCTTT.

This clone was seen a handful of times. The V gene is TRBV7-2, the J gene TRBJ2-5; TRBD1 aligns across 10 bases. The CDR3 runs 15 residues. From germline, CDR1 is SGHTA and CDR2 FQGNSA. V was clipped by 5 bases and J by 5 bases; unmatched bases: 8. CDR3 coding DNA: TGTGCCAGCAGCCCACAGGGACAGGGGTACGAGACCCAGTACTTC. Translated, it gives CASSPQGQGYETQYF.

For the CDR3, the DNA is TGCGCCAGCAGCTTGGATGGCAGTAGCACAGATACGCAGTATTTT. It encodes CASSLDGSSTDTQYF. The chain joins TRBV5-1 to TRBJ2-3; D gene uncertain. In germline, CDR1 is SGHRS, CDR2 YFSETQ. CDR3 length: 15 amino acids. V was trimmed by 0 bases and J by 0 bases, leaving 8 bases between them.

The chain couples TRBV30 to TRBJ2-1; 8 nucleotides line up with TRBD2. The CDR3 is 14 residues long. From germline, CDR1 is GTSNPN and CDR2 SVGIG (reference sequence). The CDR3 spells CAWDYGGADNEQFF. In nucleotides, the CDR3 is TGTGCTTGGGATTACGGGGGGGCGGACAATGAGCAGTTCTTC.

The CDR3 region has the DNA TGTGCCAGCAGTGAAGCGGGACAGCTAAGACCTGGGTATGGCTACACCTTC. Protein: CASSEAGQLRPGYGYTF. The V call is TRBV6-1, the J call TRBJ1-2; 7 bases are a match to TRBD1. The J segment lost 5 bases and the V segment lost 0 bases, leaving 12 bases of the junction unmatched. The CDR3 contains 17 residues. Looked up from germline, CDR1 is MNHNS and CDR2 is SASEGT.

The chain links TRBV9 to TRBJ2-7; TRBD1 might be the D (6 bases). The V end was cut by 3 bases, the J end by 1 base, with 14 bases between. CDR1 SGDLS and CDR2 YYNGEE come from the germline V gene. The CDR3 spans 15 residues. CDR3 amino acids: CASSAEGGLSYEQYF. The DNA of the CDR3 is TGTGCCAGCAGCGCCGAAGGGGGTTTATCCTACGAGCAGTACTTC.

This clone has just one count. This rearrangement joins TRBV5-6 to TRBJ2-7, with D possibly being TRBD1 (5 bases). CDR3 length: 13 residues. V gave up 0 bases and J gave up 3 bases, with 7 bases separating them. Germline V lookup: CDR1 SGHDT, CDR2 YYEEEE. DNA of the CDR3: TGTGCCAGCAGCTTGGCAGGGAACTACGAGCAGTACTTC. This sequence encodes CASSLAGNYEQYF.

The table lists this clone with a few counts. V gene TRBV3-1 (or the pseudogene TRBV3-2) combines with J gene TRBJ1-5; TRBD1 matches 8 bases. The CDR3 has 15 amino acids. Germline V gene lookup returns CDR1 LGHDT and CDR2 YNNKEL (reference sequence). V gave up 4 bases and J gave up 2 bases; unmatched junction bases: 4. CDR3 coding DNA: TGTGCCAGCAGCCCGGACAGGGCTGGCAATCAGCCCCAGCATTTT. Translating it yields CASSPDRAGNQPQHF.

This chain uses TRBV7-9 with TRBJ2-1; 7 bases agree with TRBD1. Germline loops: CDR1 SEHNR, CDR2 FQNEAQ (reference sequence). The CDR3 sequence is 15 residues long. The V gene end was trimmed by 3 bases and the J gene end by 9 bases; junction bases not matched to a gene: 11. CDR3 nucleotide sequence: TGTGCCAGCAGCTTCTGGGACAGTGGGTCGAGTGAGCAGTTCTTC. Protein sequence: CASSFWDSGSSEQFF.

The chain is built from TRBV3-1 (or the pseudogene TRBV3-2) and TRBJ1-2; the D gene is possibly TRBD1 (5 bases). This CDR3 region has 15 residues. With 1 base removed from V and 5 bases from J, the gap between germline ends came to 14 bases. Per the germline V gene, CDR1 is LGHDT and CDR2 is YNNKEL (reference sequence). This CDR3 reads CASSQGGRGSYGYTF. Here the CDR3 DNA reads TGTGCCAGCAGCCAAGGGGGAAGGGGCTCGTATGGCTACACCTTC.

This clone appeared a single time. The genes are TRBV5-4 and TRBJ2-1; D may be TRBD2 (6 bases). Looked up from germline, CDR1 is SGHNT and CDR2 is YYREEE (reference sequence). The CDR3 is 15 amino acids. V was pared by 0 bases and J by 4 bases, with 11 bases between. The chain's CDR3 is CASSLVAALYNEQFF. The CDR3 bases are TGTGCCAGCAGCTTGGTAGCGGCCCTGTACAATGAGCAGTTCTTC.

This clone qualifies as medium-sized. The gene calls are TRBV6-5 and TRBJ1-1; TRBD1 might be the D (6 bases). Germline V gene data show CDR1 as MNHEY and CDR2 as SVGAGI. The CDR3 sequence is 15 residues long. Trimming stripped 6 bases from V and 5 bases from J, with 19 bases between. The CDR3 sequence is CASRDHRVGGTEAFF. CDR3 DNA sequence: TGTGCCAGCAGGGACCACAGGGTAGGGGGAACTGAAGCTTTCTTT.